The 23 T cell receptor beta chains below all came from one sample that was sequenced in a study of T cell responses to AZD1222 COVID-19 vaccine. The repertoire was sequenced with immunoSEQ multiplex PCR; TCRdb's copy has only in-frame clones and lacks some. The repertoire holds about 150,000 clones, with under 95% as singletons. The sample in question was peripheral blood, obtained on day 0 of AZD1222 vaccination. These receptor sequences come from an adult in good health.

The chain is built from TRBV5-1 and TRBJ1-2; D is perhaps TRBD1 (5 bases). The CDR3 sequence is 13 residues long. The ends were cut back, 0 bases at V and 7 bases at J, with 10 bases in the middle. The V gene's germline CDR1 is SGHRS and CDR2 YFSETQ. Here the CDR3 reads CASSLVDSGGYTF. As DNA, the CDR3 is TGCGCCAGCAGCTTGGTTGACAGCGGTGGCTACACCTTC.

This clone was seen once. The chain is built from TRBV5-6 and TRBJ2-7; D possibly corresponds to TRBD1 (6 bases). The CDR3 contains 14 residues. V was cut by 4 bases and J by 0 bases, with 11 bases left in between. Germline lookup yields CDR1 SGHDT and CDR2 YYEEEE. CDR3 loop: CASSAGQSSYEQYF. The CDR3 DNA follows: TGTGCCAGCAGCGCCGGACAGAGCTCCTACGAGCAGTACTTC.

The V call is TRBV10-3, the J call TRBJ1-6; D might be TRBD1 (6 bases). Germline lookup yields CDR1 ENHRY and CDR2 SYGVKD. The CDR3 extends over 12 amino acids. The V end was cut by 6 bases, the J end by 14 bases, with 14 bases between. CDR3 region: CAISEGGITLHF. The CDR3 DNA is TGTGCCATCAGCGAGGGGGGGATAACCCTCCACTTT.

V usage is TRBV30 and J usage is TRBJ1-2, with D possibly being TRBD1 (5 bases). The length of the CDR3 is 13 residues. In germline, CDR1 is GTSNPN, CDR2 SVGIG (reference sequence). Trimming shortened V by 3 bases and J by 6 bases, and 14 bases separated the two germline ends. The CDR3 DNA follows: TGTGCCTGGAGCATCTCAGGGCAGGATGGCTACACCTTC. This gives the protein CAWSISGQDGYTF.

The rearrangement links TRBV11-2 to TRBJ1-2; D unresolved. The germline V gene has CDR1 SGHAT and CDR2 FQNNGV. V lost 1 base and J lost 5, with 11 bases in between. The CDR3 covers 14 residues. The CDR3 protein is CASSLVLGEYGYTF. The CDR3 nucleotides are TGTGCCAGCAGCTTAGTTCTGGGAGAGTATGGCTACACCTTC.

The chain is built from TRBV2 and TRBJ2-3; the D gene is possibly TRBD2 (7 bases). Per germline, CDR1 SNHLY and CDR2 FYNNEI. V was clipped by 4 bases and J by 5 bases, with 16 bases between them. The CDR3 is made up of 15 amino acids. This CDR3 is CASSALRGAGDTQYF. CDR3 in DNA: TGTGCCAGCAGTGCCCTCCGGGGGGCGGGAGATACGCAGTATTTT.

This chain connects TRBV27 to TRBJ2-1; 12 bases align to TRBD1. The CDR3 is 14 amino acids. V shed 2 bases and J 9 bases; nucleotides not matched to a gene: 2. The germline V gene encodes CDR1 MNHEY and CDR2 SMNVEV (reference sequence). CDR3 sequence reads: CASSLGTGGREQFF. CDR3 DNA sequence: TGTGCCAGCAGTTTAGGGACAGGGGGCCGTGAGCAGTTCTTC.

The V and J genes are TRBV5-6 and TRBJ1-6, with 7 bases lining up with TRBD1. With 4 bases clipped from V and 6 bases from J, the junction kept 1 base outside the gene matches. The CDR3 consists of 13 residues. Germline V gene sequence: CDR1 SGHDT, CDR2 YYEEEE. CDR3 sequence: CASSGTANSPLHF. DNA for the CDR3: TGTGCCAGCAGCGGGACAGCTAATTCACCCCTCCACTTT.

This clone was recorded once. The chain links TRBV6-2 or TRBV6-3 to TRBJ1-6; weak D call: TRBD1 (6 bases). Germline CDR1 and CDR2: MNHEY and SVGEGT. The ends were cut back, 3 bases at V and 8 bases at J, with 14 bases in the middle. The CDR3 consists of 15 residues. CDR3 bases: TGTGCCAGCAGTTATCCACAGGGATTTGATTCACCCCTCCACTTT. Translated, it gives CASSYPQGFDSPLHF.

The chain joins TRBV19 to TRBJ2-7, with D hard to call. Per germline, CDR1 LNHDA and CDR2 SQIVND (reference sequence). V lost 7 bases, J lost 6 bases, and 19 bases lay in between. The CDR3 loop spans 14 amino acids. The CDR3 region has the DNA TGTGCCAGTATGTCTCGAGGCCGCACCGTCGAGCAGTACTTC. Amino acid sequence: CASMSRGRTVEQYF.

The chain has TRBV7-9 and TRBJ1-5; 12 nucleotides align to TRBD1. CDR3 length: 17 amino acids. The V gene's germline CDR1 is SEHNR and CDR2 FQNEAQ (reference sequence). J lost 0 bases, V lost 4 bases, and 4 bases had no gene match. CDR3 DNA sequence: TGTGCCAGCAGCTCGGGACAGGGGGCTAATAGCAATCAGCCCCAGCATTTT. It encodes CASSSGQGANSNQPQHF.

Concerning this clone: The sample holds other DNA sequences that translate to the same CDR3. V usage is TRBV5-1 and J usage is TRBJ1-4; D might be TRBD1 (5 bases). Germline CDR1 is SGHRS and CDR2 is YFSETQ. The CDR3 loop spans 15 amino acids. V lost 0 bases and J 2 bases, leaving 8 bases between the germline ends. Here the CDR3 reads CASSLAGSTNEKLFF. The CDR3 DNA reads TGCGCCAGCAGCTTGGCAGGGAGTACTAATGAAAAACTGTTTTTT.

J is TRBJ1-4 and V is TRBV5-1; D is unclear. The CDR3 sequence is 14 residues long. V dropped 7 bases and J dropped 3 bases, with 13 bases sitting between them. Germline V gene lookup returns CDR1 SGHRS and CDR2 YFSETQ. CDR3 coding DNA: TGCGCCAGCCGACCGGAGCGGGCTAATGAAAAACTGTTTTTT. Translated: CASRPERANEKLFF.

This rearrangement joins TRBV7-9 to TRBJ1-2; a weak D match, TRBD1 (6 bases). V lost 5 bases, J lost 3 bases, and 19 bases lay in between. Per germline, CDR1 SEHNR and CDR2 FQNEAQ (reference sequence). This CDR3 is built from 16 residues. The CDR3 DNA sequence: TGTGCCAGCAGCCCATGGGGGGGCACAGGTGACTATGGCTACACCTTC. This encodes CASSPWGGTGDYGYTF.

The J gene is TRBJ1-2, the V gene TRBV3-1 (or the pseudogene TRBV3-2); no reliable D call. The germline gives CDR1 LGHDT, CDR2 YNNKEL (reference sequence). The CDR3 spans 14 residues. Trimming shortened V by 0 bases and J by 9 bases, and 14 bases separated the two germline ends. The CDR3 DNA reads TGTGCCAGCAGCCAAGATTATGGTTCGGGGAGCTACACCTTC. This gives the protein CASSQDYGSGSYTF.

The genes are TRBV21-1 and TRBJ1-5. TRBV21-1 is a known pseudogene. The CDR3 loop spans 12 amino acids. The CDR3 coding sequence is TGTGCCAGCAGCGGCCGGGGCCAGCCCCAGCATTTT. It yields the protein CASSGRGQPQHF.

The chain has TRBV9 and TRBJ2-2; no firm D call. The CDR3 sequence is 14 residues long. V lost 4 bases and J lost 5, with 12 bases in between. CDR1 and CDR2 from the germline V gene are SGDLS and YYNGEE. In DNA form, the CDR3 reads TGTGCCAGCAGCTGGAGTGGCATTACCGGGGAGCTGTTTTTT. It yields the protein CASSWSGITGELFF.

The chain couples TRBV7-9 to TRBJ2-2, with D tentatively TRBD1 (6 bases). The CDR3 spans 14 residues. V was shortened by 5 bases and J by 4 bases, with 11 bases between the two germline ends. Germline CDR1 reads SEHNR; CDR2 reads FQNEAQ (reference sequence). The chain's CDR3 is CASSPWTVTGELFF. CDR3 nucleotide sequence: TGTGCCAGCAGCCCGTGGACAGTCACCGGGGAGCTGTTTTTT.

This chain joins TRBV5-1 and TRBJ1-1, with no clear D. V lost 3 bases to trimming and J lost 1 base, with 10 bases between them. The germline V gene has CDR1 SGHRS and CDR2 YFSETQ. The CDR3 covers 14 residues. The CDR3 sequence is CASSWAGENTEAFF. The DNA of the CDR3 is TGCGCCAGCAGCTGGGCTGGAGAGAACACTGAAGCTTTCTTT.

The chain couples TRBV7-2 to TRBJ2-2; 8 nucleotides line up with TRBD1. Germline V gene sequence: CDR1 SGHTA, CDR2 FQGNSA. The J segment lost 0 bases and the V segment lost 2 bases, leaving 2 bases of the junction unmatched. This CDR3 is built from 16 residues. CDR3 amino acids: CASSLSGGTNTGELFF. DNA for the CDR3: TGTGCCAGCAGCTTATCAGGGGGCACGAACACCGGGGAGCTGTTTTTT.

A word on this clone: The identical CDR3 is also encoded by other nucleotide sequences in the sample. The chain has TRBV24-1 and TRBJ2-2; D ambiguous. The CDR3 extends over 12 amino acids. V was shortened by 1 base and J by 8 bases, with 4 bases between the two germline ends. CDR1 is KGHDR, CDR2 SFDVKD, per germline. CDR3: CATSDFSGELFF. In nucleotides, the CDR3 is TGTGCCACCAGTGATTTCTCAGGGGAGCTGTTTTTT.

The chain carries TRBV11-2 and TRBJ1-5; TRBD1 agrees at 9 bases. The CDR3 contains 15 residues. Germline V gene sequence: CDR1 SGHAT, CDR2 FQNNGV. With 1 base clipped from V and 5 bases from J, the junction kept 3 bases outside the gene matches. Here the CDR3 reads CASSLGGTGHQPQHF. The CDR3 DNA sequence: TGTGCCAGCAGCTTAGGCGGGACAGGGCATCAGCCCCAGCATTTT.

This clone came up a few times. The V gene is TRBV27, the J gene TRBJ2-5, with D tentatively TRBD1 or TRBD2 (5 bases each). The CDR3 consists of 15 residues. Deletions cut 0 bases from V and 0 bases from J, with 8 bases between. The germline gives CDR1 MNHEY, CDR2 SMNVEV (reference sequence). The CDR3 is CASSLSWGNQETQYF. Written as DNA, the CDR3 is TGTGCCAGCAGTTTATCATGGGGGAACCAAGAGACCCAGTACTTC.